A selection of T cell receptor beta chains follows, all from one sample in a study of T cell responses to AZD1222 COVID-19 vaccine. TCRdb keeps only in-frame clones here, not all; method: immunoSEQ multiplex PCR. The sample has about 99,000 clones; roughly 90% are singletons. The sequences come from peripheral blood, collected on day 0 of AZD1222 vaccination. The receptors shown here come from an adult in good health. Both conserved end residues are part of each CDR3. The D gene is left open where the match is weak. Some rows mark clone size as missing; the rest say once, few, many or name a class of expanded clone.

v_gene	d_gene	abundance	j_gene	CDR3aa	CDR3nt
TRBV6-5	.	.	TRBJ1-1	CASSSLQGTEAFF	TGTGCCAGCAGTTCTCTCCAGGGGACTGAAGCTTTCTTT
TRBV20-1	.	.	TRBJ2-5	CSAEQETQYF	TGCAGTGCTGAACAAGAGACCCAGTACTTC
TRBV6-4	.	medium-sized	TRBJ2-2	CASSESGTGELFF	TGTGCCAGCAGTGAGAGTGGAACCGGGGAGCTGTTTTTT
TRBV5-1	.	.	TRBJ2-5	CASSWDQETQYF	TGCGCCAGCAGCTGGGACCAAGAGACCCAGTACTTC
TRBV7-9	.	.	TRBJ1-1	CASSFGVMNTEAFF	TGTGCCAGCAGCTTCGGGGTAATGAACACTGAAGCTTTCTTT
TRBV11-2	.	.	TRBJ1-1	CASSSPRRGMEAFF	TGTGCCAGCAGCTCCCCACGGCGGGGAATGGAGGCTTTCTTT
TRBV3-1/TRBV3-2	TRBD1	.	TRBJ1-3	CASSQGQGVGNTIYF	TGTGCCAGCAGCCAAGGACAGGGGGTAGGAAACACCATATATTTT
TRBV5-1	TRBD2	.	TRBJ2-1	CASSSIAGNEQFF	TGCGCCAGCAGCTCTATAGCGGGAAATGAACAGTTCTTC
TRBV5-1	.	.	TRBJ1-1	CASSLDRTTFGEAFF	TGCGCCAGCAGCTTGGACAGGACGACCTTCGGGGAAGCTTTCTTT
TRBV10-3	.	.	TRBJ1-1	CAISEWNGRNTEAFF	TGTGCCATCAGTGAATGGAACGGGCGGAACACTGAAGCTTTCTTT
TRBV19	.	.	TRBJ2-7	CASSMGQGGYEQYF	TGTGCCAGTAGTATGGGGCAGGGTGGCTACGAGCAGTACTTC
TRBV6-5	.	few	TRBJ1-3	CASSSTVDSGNTIYF	TGTGCCAGCAGTTCAACAGTGGACTCTGGAAACACCATATATTTT
TRBV7-6	.	.	TRBJ2-2	CASSRGPRLNTGELFF	TGTGCCAGCAGCCGAGGACCGAGACTAAACACCGGGGAGCTGTTTTTT
TRBV5-6	TRBD1	.	TRBJ1-6	CASSSGTGGSPLHF	TGTGCCAGCAGCTCCGGGACAGGGGGATCACCCCTCCACTTT
TRBV7-8	.	.	TRBJ2-7	CASSLESRVGEQYF	TGTGCCAGCAGCTTAGAGAGCAGGGTAGGCGAGCAGTACTTC
TRBV2	TRBD2	.	TRBJ2-7	CASSVETSGSYEQYF	TGTGCCAGCAGTGTAGAGACTAGCGGGTCCTACGAGCAGTACTTC
TRBV9	.	.	TRBJ1-2	CASSPGAYYGYTF	TGTGCCAGCAGCCCTGGGGCATACTATGGCTACACCTTC
TRBV27	TRBD2	.	TRBJ2-3	CASSFSGSGVDTQYF	TGTGCCAGCAGCTTTAGCGGGAGTGGAGTAGATACGCAGTATTTT
TRBV18	.	.	TRBJ2-3	CASSPLAQTSTDTQYF	TGTGCCAGCTCACCCCTAGCTCAGACTAGCACAGATACGCAGTATTTT
TRBV15	TRBD2	.	TRBJ2-1	CATSTRTSGREAQSYNEQFF	TGTGCCACCAGCACACGGACTAGCGGGAGGGAAGCCCAATCCTACAATGAGCAGTTCTTC
TRBV11-2	.	.	TRBJ2-7	CASSLDPAGTEQYF	TGTGCCAGCAGCTTAGATCCCGCAGGCACTGAGCAGTACTTC
TRBV5-1	TRBD2	.	TRBJ2-5	CASSPEGSGSQETQYF	TGCGCCAGCAGCCCGGAGGGTAGCGGGAGCCAAGAGACCCAGTACTTC
TRBV24-1	TRBD1	.	TRBJ1-1	CATSDSRGLNTEAFF	TGTGCCACCAGTGACTCCAGGGGGCTGAACACTGAAGCTTTCTTT
TRBV30	TRBD2	.	TRBJ2-1	CAWSVFTMDGLAELRSSYNEQFF	TGTGCCTGGAGTGTTTTCACCATGGATGGACTAGCGGAGTTACGGAGCTCCTACAATGAGCAGTTCTTC
TRBV28	.	once	TRBJ2-3	CASRSAGQHTDTQYF	TGTGCCAGCAGGAGTGCGGGACAACACACAGATACGCAGTATTTT
TRBV15	.	.	TRBJ1-4	CATSRGDATNEKLFF	TGTGCCACCAGCAGAGGAGATGCAACTAATGAAAAACTGTTTTTT
TRBV9	.	.	TRBJ2-7	CASSRLGGEQYF	TGTGCCAGCAGCCGACTAGGCGGAGAGCAGTACTTC
TRBV6-5	TRBD1	once	TRBJ1-5	CASRGQGHSNQPQHF	TGTGCCAGCAGAGGACAGGGCCATAGCAATCAGCCCCAGCATTTT
TRBV6-5	TRBD2	once	TRBJ2-4	CASRGTSGDKNIQYF	TGTGCCAGCAGAGGGACTAGCGGGGATAAAAACATTCAGTACTTC
TRBV5-1	TRBD1	.	TRBJ1-2	CASSKGQEFNYGYTF	TGCGCCAGCAGCAAGGGACAGGAGTTTAACTATGGCTACACCTTC
TRBV7-8	.	few	TRBJ2-7	CASSTPLVLYEQYF	TGTGCCAGCAGCACTCCCCTAGTCCTCTACGAGCAGTACTTC
TRBV30	.	.	TRBJ1-5	CAWSPGGPLVMKPQHF	TGTGCCTGGAGTCCCGGCGGTCCGCTCGTAATGAAGCCCCAGCATTTT
TRBV5-1	TRBD1	once	TRBJ1-2	CASSLVGGGGYTF	TGCGCCAGCAGCTTGGTAGGGGGCGGAGGCTACACCTTC
TRBV27	.	once	TRBJ2-7	CASRPIDRTLGEQYF	TGTGCCAGCAGACCTATCGACCGAACTTTAGGCGAGCAGTACTTC
TRBV2	TRBD2	.	TRBJ2-3	CASSVLAGGPNTQYF	TGTGCCAGCAGTGTACTAGCGGGAGGACCTAATACGCAGTATTTT
TRBV14	.	.	TRBJ2-1	CASSHPQAYNEQFF	TGTGCCAGCAGCCACCCACAGGCCTACAATGAGCAGTTCTTC
TRBV28	TRBD1	.	TRBJ1-2	CASIAPGQGAFGYTF	TGTGCCAGCATAGCCCCGGGACAGGGGGCCTTTGGCTACACCTTC
TRBV5-4	TRBD2	once	TRBJ2-7	CASRAGTSGSYEQYF	TGTGCCAGCAGAGCCGGGACTAGCGGCTCCTACGAGCAGTACTTC
TRBV9	TRBD2	.	TRBJ2-3	CASSPSLAGGPKDTQYF	TGTGCCAGCAGCCCCTCTCTAGCGGGAGGGCCAAAAGATACGCAGTATTTT